A selection of T cell receptor beta chains follows, all from one sample in a study of shared clonotypes between healthy human individuals. Produced via immunoSEQ multiplex PCR; TCRdb's table is partial and in-frame only. The sample lists 2 million to 2.5 million clones; less than 95% were seen once. Sample: naive CD4+ T cells from PBMCs. The source is a man in his late teens or twenties in good health. Some clones in this sample may be carry-over from other donors' samples. Each CDR3 is given with its conserved first and last residue. Fields, in order: J gene, V gene, clone size, D gene, CDR3 DNA, CDR3 protein. A D gene is named only where the DNA matches it firmly. Size is stated for part of the rows, as once, few or many counts, or as a class when the clone is expanded.

>TRBJ2-1|TRBV29-1|once|TRBD1
TGCAGCGTTGAGCCGGGGGGGACAGGGGCCTACAATGAGCAGTTCTTC
CSVEPGGTGAYNEQFF
>TRBJ2-1|TRBV6-1|once|.
TGTGCCAGCAGTGGGACGCGGGGACGGGAGCAGTTCTTC
CASSGTRGREQFF
>TRBJ1-5|TRBV5-8|.|.
TGTGCCAGCAGCTTGGGGACAGATAGCAATCAGCCCCAGCATTTT
CASSLGTDSNQPQHF
>TRBJ2-3|TRBV2|.|.
TGTGCCAGCAGCACGCAGGGGATGACAGATACGCAGTATTTT
CASSTQGMTDTQYF
>TRBJ1-3|TRBV7-9|.|.
TGTGCCAGCAGCTTAGCTGGCGGGGGAAACACCATATATTTT
CASSLAGGGNTIYF
>TRBJ2-7|TRBV25-1|.|.
TGTGCCACCAAAAACCCCTCCGGTCGGGAGCAGTACTTC
CATKNPSGREQYF
>TRBJ2-2|TRBV18|.|.
TGTGCCAGCTCACTGTCGTTACGGCCCCAGGGCACCGGGGAGCTGTTTTTT
CASSLSLRPQGTGELFF
>TRBJ1-5|TRBV6-1|.|.
TGTGCCAGCAGTGAAGGACAGCATAGCAATCAGCCCCAGCATTTT
CASSEGQHSNQPQHF
>TRBJ1-2|TRBV6-6|.|.
TGTGCCAGCAGGCCGACCCTTAACAGGGATGGCTACACCTTC
CASRPTLNRDGYTF
>TRBJ1-5|TRBV28|.|TRBD1
TGTGCCAGCAGCGAGACAGGGACGGGCAATCAGCCCCAGCATTTT
CASSETGTGNQPQHF
>TRBJ2-7|TRBV5-4|once|TRBD1
TGTGCCAGCAGCTTGAAAGACAGGGGCTACGAGCAGTACTTC
CASSLKDRGYEQYF
>TRBJ2-1|TRBV30|.|.
TGTGCCTGGAGTGTGGGTACTAGGATCCTAAATGAGCAGTTCTTC
CAWSVGTRILNEQFF
>TRBJ2-7|TRBV20-1|.|.
TGCAGTGCTAGAGCCCCGGTGCAGTACTTC
CSARAPVQYF
>TRBJ1-5|TRBV2|.|.
TGTGCCAGCAGTGAACAGCACCTGTTGACGCCCCAGCATTTT
CASSEQHLLTPQHF
>TRBJ1-4|TRBV6-6|.|.
TGTGCCAGCAGTCGCCGGCGGGGGCTTGATGAAAAACTGTTTTTT
CASSRRRGLDEKLFF
>TRBJ2-5|TRBV7-2|.|.
TGTGCCAGCAGCTTAAAGGGTGAGACCCAGTACTTC
CASSLKGETQYF
>TRBJ1-5|TRBV5-5|.|.
TGTGCCAGCAGCCCGGAAAATCAGCCCCAGCATTTT
CASSPENQPQHF
>TRBJ2-3|TRBV7-6|.|.
TGTGCCAGCAGCTTAGATACAGATACGCAGTATTTT
CASSLDTDTQYF
>TRBJ2-1|TRBV29-1|.|.
TGCAGCGTTGAATCTGGGTTCTCCTACAATGAGCAGTTCTTC
CSVESGFSYNEQFF
>TRBJ2-1|TRBV7-3|.|TRBD2
TGTGCCAGCAGCTTGTTGGGGACTAGGCAAAGCGGTGAGCAGTTCTTC
CASSLLGTRQSGEQFF
>TRBJ2-3|TRBV6-1|.|TRBD2
TGTGCCAGCAGTGAAGCGCTTCGGTGGGGGGGGAGTTGGACAGATACGCAGTATTTT
CASSEALRWGGSWTDTQYF
>TRBJ1-4|TRBV4-1|.|.
TGCGCCAGCAGCCAAGGACAGTCAACTAATGAAAAACTGTTTTTT
CASSQGQSTNEKLFF
>TRBJ2-7|TRBV5-1|.|TRBD1
TGCGCCAGCAGCTTCACAGGGGGCGCTTTCGGGGAGCAGTACTTC
CASSFTGGAFGEQYF
>TRBJ2-5|TRBV5-4|.|TRBD2
TGTGCCAGCAGCTTGGGGGGCGCGGGAGGGGGCACACAAGAGACCCAGTACTTC
CASSLGGAGGGTQETQYF
>TRBJ1-5|TRBV9|once|.
TGTGCCAGCAGCGTCCAAGGGGGACTCAATCAGCCCCAGCATTTT
CASSVQGGLNQPQHF
>TRBJ1-1|TRBV7-9|.|.
TGTGCCAGCAGCTTACAGGCAGCGAGCACTGAAGCTTTCTTT
CASSLQAASTEAFF
>TRBJ2-2|TRBV7-2|.|TRBD2
TGTGCCAGCAGCTTAGCACCCAGGGCTAGCGGGAGGGGGCCGAACACCGGGGAGCTGTTTTTT
CASSLAPRASGRGPNTGELFF
>TRBJ2-7|TRBV28|once|.
TGTGCCAGCAGTTTACCCCTCATGGGAACTCCCTACGAGCAGTACTTC
CASSLPLMGTPYEQYF
>TRBJ1-1|TRBV7-2|.|TRBD1
TGTGCCAGCAGCCCCCGGACAGGGAGAAACACTGAAGCTTTCTTT
CASSPRTGRNTEAFF
>TRBJ1-5|TRBV19|.|TRBD1
TGTGCCAGTAGTATGAGGGGGCGCGGGTTAGATCAGCCCCAGCATTTT
CASSMRGRGLDQPQHF
>TRBJ2-7|TRBV9|once|TRBD1
TGTGCCAGCAGCACCCACGGGACAGACAGCTCCTACGAGCAGTACTTC
CASSTHGTDSSYEQYF
>TRBJ2-5|TRBV2|.|.
TGTGCCAGCAGTGAATCTGGGACCCAGTACTTC
CASSESGTQYF
>TRBJ1-5|TRBV28|.|.
TGTGCCAGCACTAAAACAGGGCCAGATAGGAGCAATCAGCCCCAGCATTTT
CASTKTGPDRSNQPQHF
>TRBJ1-3|TRBV2|.|.
TGTGCCAGCAGTGAGCAGGGAACGGCCGGAAACACCATATATTTT
CASSEQGTAGNTIYF
>TRBJ2-7|TRBV28|.|.
TGTGCCAGCCGGGGAATAGGCATCTACGAGCAGTACTTC
CASRGIGIYEQYF
>TRBJ1-2|TRBV4-2|.|TRBD1
TGTGCCAGCAGCTCTGGGACAGCCCATGGCTACACCTTC
CASSSGTAHGYTF
>TRBJ1-2|TRBV18|.|TRBD1
TGTGCCAGCTCACGCGGGACAGGGGAAGGCTACACCTTC
CASSRGTGEGYTF
>TRBJ2-1|TRBV7-3|.|TRBD2
TGTGCCAGCAGCGCCCAAGGCAGCGGGAGCTATGAGCAGTTCTTC
CASSAQGSGSYEQFF
>TRBJ1-3|TRBV7-6|.|TRBD1
TGTGCCAGCAGCCATGGGACAGGGGATTACGGAGGAAACACCATATATTTT
CASSHGTGDYGGNTIYF
>TRBJ2-7|TRBV19|.|.
TGTGCCAACACATCAGGTGGGGTCCACGAGCAGTACTTC
CANTSGGVHEQYF
>TRBJ2-7|TRBV6-1|once|TRBD1
TGTGCCAGCACCTTAGGACAGGGGAGGTACGAGCAGTACTTC
CASTLGQGRYEQYF
>TRBJ1-5|TRBV19|.|.
TGTGCCAGTAGAAGACAGGCAGATTATCAGCCCCAGCATTTT
CASRRQADYQPQHF
>TRBJ1-2|TRBV27|.|.
TGTGCCAGCAGACCCCGAGGGGGTGGCGGCTACACCTTC
CASRPRGGGGYTF
>TRBJ1-2|TRBV27|once|.
TGTGCCAGCAGTTTATCGGGGGTGGGTCTCTACACCTTC
CASSLSGVGLYTF
>TRBJ2-3|TRBV5-6|once|.
TGTGCCAGCAGCTTGGCTCTAGCGAGTGGGGATACGCAGTATTTT
CASSLALASGDTQYF
>TRBJ2-7|TRBV20-1|.|.
TGCAGTGCTAAAAGGGGAGAGCAGTACTTC
CSAKRGEQYF
>TRBJ2-7|TRBV29-1|.|TRBD1
TGCAGCGTTCGCCGGGACAGGGGGTTTTACGAGCAGTACTTC
CSVRRDRGFYEQYF
>TRBJ2-2|TRBV7-6|.|.
TGTGCCAGCAGCCCCCGTGGGGGCGTGGGCACCGGGGAGCTGTTTTTT
CASSPRGGVGTGELFF
>TRBJ2-3|TRBV7-2|.|TRBD1
TGTGCCAGCAGCTCGTACAGGGGGCCTGGCACAGATACGCAGTATTTT
CASSSYRGPGTDTQYF
>TRBJ2-1|TRBV5-6|.|.
TGTGCCAGCAGCACCTCTAGGGGAAGCTCCTACAATGAGCAGTTCTTC
CASSTSRGSSYNEQFF
>TRBJ2-5|TRBV27|.|TRBD2
TGTGCCAGCAGACTGACCGGGGTAGCGGGAGGAGAGACCCAGTACTTC
CASRLTGVAGGETQYF
>TRBJ2-5|TRBV10-3|.|.
TGTGCCATCAGCGAGACCCGAGGAGAGACCCAGTACTTC
CAISETRGETQYF
>TRBJ2-1|TRBV18|.|TRBD2
TGTGCCAGCTCACCCACTAGCGGGGATTACAATGAGCAGTTCTTC
CASSPTSGDYNEQFF
>TRBJ2-7|TRBV7-9|.|.
TGTGCCAGCAGCCGACTTGGCAGATACGAGCAGTACTTC
CASSRLGRYEQYF
>TRBJ1-2|TRBV7-9|.|.
TGTGCCAGCAGCTTCGGGTCGAGCTATGGCTACACCTTC
CASSFGSSYGYTF